This T cell receptor beta chain was obtained from a study of CD8 T cells in ankylosing spondylitis. Findings and caveats of the study: Clones tied to disease were said to be significantly enriched in matched ankylosing spondylitis synovial fluid.

The CDR3 is made up of 15 amino acids. CDR1 and CDR2 (germline): SGHTA, FQGNSA. V shed 5 bases and J shed 2 bases, with 13 bases lying between them. Scientists made TCR beta libraries using quantitative 5'-RACE with molecular barcodes. Using its own MiXCR run on the 5' RACE reads, TCRdb lists one record per CDR3 protein. The table shows roughly 120,000 distinct CDR3 sequences, with 12% to 15% occurring only once. This clonotype was detected ten times or more. The antigen is not known. This chain uses TRBV7-2 with TRBJ2-1; maybe TRBD2 (7 bases). The receptor was derived from a female donor with ankylosing spondylitis or in good health (not recorded which). Source material: blood, either unsorted or a sorted T cell fraction (not recorded which). The CDR3 nucleotides read TGTGCCAGCAGCGGAAGGGGGGGCCCCTACAATGAGCAGTTCTTC. Translation gives CASSGRGGPYNEQFF.